This T cell receptor (beta chain) was captured in a study of T-cell reconstitution after alpha-beta-depleted transplantation in children. The trim removed 8 bases at V and 3 bases at J, leaving 9 bases unmatched. Germline-derived CDR1 and CDR2 are SEHNR and FQNEAQ (reference sequence). The CDR3 totals 15 residues. Unique molecular identifiers were incorporated when the TCRbeta library was constructed. TCRdb called the PCR reads again in MiXCR, with one record for every CDR3 protein. The profile shows some 200,000 distinct CDR3 sequences, about 8.2% of them singletons. This clonotype was counted a few times. Its antigen is as yet unknown. Notes on the study in general: Surviving recipient T cells and thymic progenitors accounted for the high day-60 TCRbeta diversity observed in some patients. Several hundred expanded graft clones reportedly supplied alpha-beta T cells about two months after transplant. T cells produced anew were the main source of T-cell counts and diversity one year after transplant.

This sample comprised PBMCs, mostly from graft donor cells, obtained 360 days after TCRalphabeta/CD19-depleted stem cell transplant. The clonotype comes from a male patient aged 2 to 10 who had a stem cell transplant for acute myeloid leukemia, so the T cells may come from the graft donor. The J gene is TRBJ1-4, the V gene TRBV7-9; 7 nucleotides align to TRBD1. The CDR3: CASGEWDRSNEKLFF. CDR3 bases: TGTGCCAGCGGGGAGTGGGACAGATCTAATGAAAAACTGTTTTTT. Full variable domain (missing parts from reference TRBV7-9 and TRBJ1-4): DTGVSQNPRHKITKRGQNVTFRCDPISEHNRLYWYRQTLGQGPEFLTYFQNEAQLEKSRLLSDRFSAERPKGSFSTLEIQRTEQGDSAMYLCASGEWDRSNEKLFFGSGTQLSVL.